The following is a TCR beta chain sequence with its context. Its specific antigen is unknown. Per-base quality was not reported, and no clone a single base away is much larger than it. The cohort comprised some 680 healthy bone marrow donors. Cohort members were all nominally healthy when sampled, although unrecorded immune exposures were likely present. The donor tested CMV seronegative and was one of the 352 seronegative cohort members. Every donor gave a peripheral blood sample, and the peripheral blood mononuclear cells from that sample were used for TCR beta sequencing. Genomic DNA was extracted from the blood cell samples with the Qiagen DNeasy Blood Extraction Kit. Libraries were prepared through the immunoSEQ multiplex PCR assay. For the multiplex PCR, a mixture combining 60 forward primers for TCR Vbeta segments and 13 reverse primers for TCR Jbeta segments was used. A multiplex PCR assay on genomic DNA amplified the CDR3 region of rearranged TCR beta genes. On the Illumina HiSeq System, the amplified TCR beta libraries were sequenced as 87-base-pair reads. The authors processed their data as follows. A later analysis tallied roughly 80 million unique TCR beta chains across the 700 or so repertoires, and roughly 11 million of those chains were shared by two or more donors. Raw reads were error-corrected and collapsed into unique sequences with a nearest-neighbor algorithm that merged closely related sequences to remove PCR and sequencing errors. V, D and J gene segments were assigned by aligning CDR3 sequences to IMGT reference sequences. For a sequence to be retained, a match of at least six nucleotides to both a V gene segment and a J gene segment was required. Rearrangements were called productive when the CDR3 lacked stop codons and stayed in frame with V and J; all others were non-productive. Following IMGT convention, CDR3 was defined as the stretch from the second conserved V-encoded cysteine up to the conserved J-encoded phenylalanine. The earlier analysis of approximately 500 of the donors excluded sequences that lacked an unambiguous match to a single V gene segment. In an earlier analysis of roughly 500 of the donors, V segments were called functional above 56.7% productive rearrangements and were called segregating when the between-donor standard deviation exceeded 5%. To diagnose cytomegalovirus status from the catalog of TCR beta chain sequences, a statistical classification framework was built. In a later analysis, V and J genes were assigned by comparing TCR nucleotide sequences against IMGT/GENE-DB human TR gene sequences. A later analysis assigned CDR3 sequences and most-parsimonious VDJ recombination scenarios with the TCRdist pipeline. In a later analysis, each TCR beta chain was defined by its CDR3 amino acid sequence together with its V-gene family, and reads lacking a unique V-gene family were excluded. To address suspected cross-contamination and a sequencing artifact, a later analysis removed 450 to 700 highly shared, low-generation-probability nucleotide sequences. In a later analysis, a clonal expansion index for each public chain was calculated from normalized within-repertoire ranks of inferred template counts. In a later analysis, generation probabilities were computed with a VDJ recombination model fitted to out-of-frame rearrangements, and the resulting probabilities were checked against IGoR. In a later analysis, hypergeometric tests were used to score TCR-TCR, TCR-HLA and TCR-CMV co-occurrence, with a repertoire-size bias correction applied to TCR pairs. A later analysis estimated false discovery rates by permuting HLA or CMV assignments 20 times. In a later analysis, co-occurring TCRs were grouped using DBSCAN, with TCRdist sequence similarity added in when clustering inside HLA-allele-positive subsets. Co-occurrence clustering excluded repertoires with fewer than 30,000 or more than 120,000 public chains, plus five with anomalous nucleotide sharing. Drawn from immuneACCESS, this table holds only the in-frame rearrangements with V and J called that TCRdb kept. Clones are partly lost; checked studies trace under half to an unresolved V gene and leave the rest unexplained. V and J calls and clone size follow that table, whereas D and trimming were derived from the DNA. The sample table records under 95,000 clones; 60% to 85% of these occur just once. The ten largest make up 0.85% to 1.3% of the sample.

CDR3 length: 15 amino acids, cysteine to phenylalanine. Only the CDR3 portion is preserved as DNA: 45 bases, with reading frame beginning at the first base. V gives up 10 bases and J gives up 0 bases, and the segment between their germline ends measures 16 bases. Taken from the germline V gene (reference sequence), the CDR1 and CDR2 loops are LNHDA and SQIVND. These data belong to a study of cytomegalovirus exposure and HLA in healthy donors (TCRdb year 2017). Broadly, across the study: An earlier analysis of roughly 570 of the donors reported approximately 260 Gb of sequence data and around 110 million unique TCR beta sequences obtained from about 180 million T cells. An early release that covered roughly 600 HLA-typed donors contained around 300 gigabases of sequencing data and roughly 84 million unique TCR sequences. Of the 300 to 450 genotyped donors, approximately 83% fell in the genetic ancestry cluster associated with self-reported Caucasian donors. The study was designed to test whether signatures of past pathogen exposure could be identified by cataloging public T cell receptors. The study used immunosequencing to profile the T cell repertoires of some 600 subjects and linked those repertoires to cytomegalovirus serostatus. Besides the first cohort of about 730 subjects, a separate validation cohort made up of roughly 120 different subjects was used. The study combined high-throughput TCR immunosequencing, statistical association of individual TCRs with disease status, and machine learning to predict cytomegalovirus infection status. A later analysis re-analyzed previously published TCR beta repertoires from hundreds of donors and added high-resolution HLA genotyping to study TCR occurrence patterns. The later analysis used no new phenotypic data to find candidate immune exposures, relying instead on TCR beta sequences and their occurrence across donors. In an earlier analysis of a few hundred of the donors, high-throughput TCR beta sequencing was used to judge whether each TCR beta V gene segment behaved as functional or pseudogenic. Donor age, sex, ethnicity and CMV serostatus were collected together with the repertoire data. A later genetic analysis took genome-wide SNP genotypes for 398 of the 666 donors and used that subset as a discovery cohort. All discovery cohort repertoires had been generated on a single sequencing platform. HLA typing covered class I and class II loci at four-digit resolution. The number of typed donors differed by locus: roughly 629-630 for A, B, C, DRB1 and DQB1; roughly 510 for DQA1; 600 to 610 for DPA1; and around 490 for DPB1. Four or five DR-DQ haplotypes were handled as single units for association and clustering because linkage in the cohort was strong. Across around 400 genotyped donors of the cohort, an average of roughly 250,000 unique TCR beta nucleotide sequences per donor were sequenced, and approximately 17% of those sequences were non-productive.

Broad study findings and their caveats: Immune exposure information for the cohort was limited to CMV serostatus. Because HLA typing was missing for some donors at each locus, association tests included only the typed subset. Three of the identified cytomegalovirus-associated TCR beta chains were confirmed in vitro to be specific for cytomegalovirus antigens. In a later genetic analysis, a missense DCLRE1C variant was associated with V-gene and J-gene trimming of TCR beta chains, and the association was replicated in an independent cohort. A further reported finding was that TCR beta sequences accurately predicted the HLA-A and HLA-B alleles for most subjects in the first cohort. Some IMGT-functional V segments, including TRBV6-2 and TRBV6-3, could not be told apart with the 87-base-pair reads, so those segments were excluded. Presence/absence analyses assumed roughly uniform sequencing depth across donors, an assumption that may not hold. Cytomegalovirus status was reported to be diagnosed by the classifier with high specificity and sensitivity in both the original and validation cohorts. Broadly in line with IMGT annotations, most TCR beta V segments showed up in productive rearrangements about 90% or about 30% of the time in an earlier analysis of several hundred of the donors. Only TCR beta chains were sequenced in this cohort, and the absence of alpha or paired-chain data limited detectable features. At a false discovery rate of 0.05, a later analysis linked about 17,000 TCR beta sequences to specific HLA alleles. In a later genetic analysis, fewer N-insertions in productive TCRs were reported among donors in an Asian-associated ancestry cluster than the roughly 700-donor mean. In a later analysis, TCR association rates were found to vary across HLA loci, with the most associated TCRs seen for DRB1 alleles and the fewest for HLA-C alleles. Linkage disequilibrium might explain the correlated functional status among segregating V segments, but an unknown experimental factor could not be ruled out. The study gave a list of 150 to 200 TCR beta chains associated with cytomegalovirus. A later analysis found that most CMV-associated TCR beta chains appeared HLA-restricted, with HLA associations seemingly driven largely by CMV exposure. In a later analysis, HLA-associated TCR beta chains were found to be more clonally expanded and to have lower generation probabilities than equally common non-associated chains. According to the authors, the approach could potentially be generalized to other disease states and immunological phenotypes. While some public TCRs were present in many individuals, most TCR sequences turned up only very rarely across donors. Several of the top co-occurrence clusters appeared to be linked to parvovirus B19, influenza, CMV and Epstein-Barr virus, according to a later analysis. The sequencing pipeline was judged likely to have produced a cluster of highly shared sequence variants as a technical artifact. Because counts were too low, approximately 15 rarely observed V segments, including chromosome 9 orphons, were excluded from the earlier analysis of 587 of the donors. When HLA alleles, especially DR and DQ, strongly co-occurred, attributing TCR associations to individual alleles was difficult.

The sequenced material came from PBMCs. This receptor was identified in a male donor in good health and CMV-seronegative. The V gene is TRBV19 and the J gene is TRBJ1-3; the D segment cannot be called with confidence. Here the CDR3 is given as CATRSQVYSGNTIYF. The base sequence is TGTGCCACTCGATCGCAGGTCTACTCTGGAAACACCATATATTTT.